This T cell receptor beta chain is from a study of blood T cell repertoires in COVID-19 (dated by TCRdb to between 2020 and 2021). About the investigation overall: Collaborator samples came from the United States, Italy and Spain and covered acute and convalescent phases of COVID-19. The material from the prospective study consisted of cDNA or gDNA derived from T cells, B-cell-depleted T cells, or PBMCs. Subjects who had been exposed to COVID-19, were actively infected with it, or had recovered from it provided the deeply sampled blood TCRbeta repertoires that made up the dataset. The repertoires were released in a freely available public database meant as a resource for research on the immune response to SARS-CoV-2. Samples came from the ongoing ImmuneRACE study (first 160 participants) plus 1,254 subjects from 6 global collaborators. Nearly every sample came with metadata listing a de-identified subject ID, COVID-19 status, age in years and sex. Where available, HLA class I and class II types were obtained from metadata supplied by the sample provider rather than from assay-based typing. Study-level results and caveats: The quantity of clinical and demographic metadata differed by source and by participant and was supplied without curation.

TCRbeta CDR3 regions were amplified from genomic DNA using the immunoSEQ Assay, a bias-controlled multiplex PCR. On the study's bioinformatics: Nucleated cell counts per sample were estimated from amplification of reference gene primers within the assay. Sequence reads were collapsed and filtered to measure the absolute abundance of every unique TCRbeta CDR3 rearrangement. For each sample, productive Simpson clonality was calculated as the square root of Simpson's diversity index across productive rearrangements. TCRdb's version of the immuneACCESS table is confined to in-frame rearrangements and falls short of the full clone set. An unresolved V gene accounts for under half of the shortfall where checked; the remainder is of unknown origin. V, J and clone size reflect that table, while D and trimming were determined from the DNA. The sample table holds about 100,000 clones, of which about 77% were seen once. Together, the top ten hold 16% of the sample.

The cysteine opens and the phenylalanine closes a CDR3 of 17 amino acids. Only the CDR3 DNA is retained, 51 bases long and in frame from the first base. CDR1 and CDR2 are drawn from the germline V gene: KGHSH, LQKENI. V is cut by 5 bases and J by 0 bases, and the space between the germline ends is 20 bases. Concerning this clone itself: Its specific antigen is unknown. Base qualities are not at hand, and no much larger clone is one base apart.

Whole blood was collected in K2EDTA tubes by collaborating institutions according to the institutions' own protocols. Collaborator samples were shipped for TCRbeta analysis as frozen whole blood, isolated PBMCs, or DNA extracted from either sample type. The sample comprised peripheral blood. The rearrangement joined TRBV18 to TRBJ2-7; the D gene cannot be named for sure. The clonotype was recovered from a human donor in a cohort sampled during active COVID-19. The encoded CDR3 is CASSANPPPFSSYEQYF. The bases read TGTGCCAGCTCAGCAAACCCCCCCCCGTTCAGCTCCTACGAGCAGTACTTC.